The next 5 T cell receptor beta chains were all read from a single sample in a study of T cell responses to AZD1222 COVID-19 vaccine. The table came from immunoSEQ multiplex PCR; TCRdb's copy has only in-frame clones and leaves some out. Counted here are roughly 76,000 clones, about nine tenths occurring once; the ten biggest clones make up under 3%. The sequencing used peripheral blood, collected on day 0 of AZD1222 vaccination. All receptors derive from an adult in good health.

The chain is built from TRBV2 and TRBJ2-5; a weak D match, TRBD1 (6 bases). Germline V gives CDR1 SNHLY, CDR2 FYNNEI. The CDR3 has 15 amino acids. The germline V and J ends were trimmed by 7 bases and 0 bases, with 15 bases remaining between them. CDR3 nucleotide sequence: TGTGCCAGCAAAAGCGGACAGTTTAACCAAGAGACCCAGTACTTC. This codes for CASKSGQFNQETQYF.

The chain links TRBV4-1 to TRBJ2-7, with D uncertain. Germline V gives CDR1 MGHRA, CDR2 YSYEKL. The length of the CDR3 is 13 residues. V shed 2 bases and J shed 0 bases, with 5 bases lying between them. The chain's CDR3 is CASSQPGSYEQYF. The CDR3 DNA follows: TGCGCCAGCAGCCAACCGGGCTCCTACGAGCAGTACTTC.

V is TRBV24-1 and J is TRBJ2-7, with TRBD1 matching over 10 bases. Trimming removed 3 bases from V and 5 bases from J; junction bases left unmatched: 3. From germline, CDR1 is KGHDR and CDR2 SFDVKD. The length of the CDR3 is 14 residues. CDR3 amino acids: CATSDGQGENEQYF. The CDR3 DNA reads TGTGCCACCAGTGATGGACAGGGGGAGAACGAGCAGTACTTC.

V gene TRBV7-2 combines with J gene TRBJ1-5; a weak D match, TRBD1 (6 bases). V lost 0 bases to trimming and J lost 1 base, with 7 bases between them. The germline CDR1 and CDR2 sequences are SGHTA and FQGNSA. This CDR3 has 15 residues. CDR3 in DNA: TGTGCCAGCAGCTTAGCAGGGGGGAGCAATCAGCCCCAGCATTTT. Its translation is CASSLAGGSNQPQHF.

The chain couples TRBV5-1 to TRBJ1-4; D unclear. Per the germline V gene, CDR1 is SGHRS and CDR2 is YFSETQ. The CDR3 totals 15 residues. V dropped 5 bases and J dropped 3 bases, with 14 bases sitting between them. The chain's CDR3 is CASSSTGRANEKLFF. DNA for the CDR3: TGCGCCAGCAGTTCGACCGGGCGGGCTAATGAAAAACTGTTTTTT.